This record covers a single TCR beta chain. The data are from a study of blood T cell repertoires in COVID-19. Study-wide background: Acute and convalescent COVID-19 specimens originated in the United States, Italy and Spain. PBMCs, B-cell-depleted T cells, or T cells were the source of the cDNA or gDNA that made up the material.

Authors' methods: Researchers report that nucleated cell counts were estimated from reference gene primer amplification. This table comes from immunoSEQ multiplex PCR, and its TCRdb copy is limited to in-frame clones, with some not included. Clone size and V and J calls were adopted from that table, with D and trimming inferred from the DNA. The sample lists around 70,000 clones, around 82% occurring once. Sequenced input: peripheral blood. The receptor comes from a man between 60 and 75 years old with acute or convalescent COVID-19.

The CDR3 DNA reads as TGTGCCAGCTCACCACGCGGGTCGGGGAACACTGAAGCTTTCTTT. Protein: CASSPRGSGNTEAFF. The chain employs TRBV18 and TRBJ1-1; D ambiguous. Germline CDR1 is KGHSH and CDR2 is LQKENI. This CDR3 contains 15 residues. Between the trimmed V and J ends, which lost 1 base and 1 base, there was a span of 10 bases.